This T cell receptor beta chain is drawn from a study of blood T cell repertoires in COVID-19. Study-wide background: In each case, the material was cDNA or gDNA derived from T cells, B-cell-depleted T cells, or PBMCs.

Source study methods: For nucleated cells, counts were estimated from reference gene primer amplification. Assay: immunoSEQ multiplex PCR; the TCRdb copy retains only in-frame clones and omits some. The V and J calls and the clone size are those of that table, but D and trimming were determined from the DNA. Of roughly 220,000 clones in the sample, roughly 80% were seen once. In germline, CDR1 is MGHRA, CDR2 YSYEKL. The CDR3 sequence is 17 residues long. The V and J ends lost 3 bases and 1 base, in that order; junction bases with no gene match: 8. The specimen was peripheral blood. The sequence was collected from a man younger than 45 with active or convalescent COVID-19. The genes are TRBV4-1 and TRBJ1-1; 10 bases match TRBD1. The CDR3 spells CASSHPRDRGGNTEAFF. The CDR3 nucleotides read TGCGCCAGCAGCCACCCACGGGACAGGGGAGGGAACACTGAAGCTTTCTTT.